The source of this TCR beta chain is a study of T-cell reconstitution after alpha-beta-depleted transplantation in children. The length of the CDR3 is 15 residues. Trimming removed 6 bases at V and 0 bases at J, with 15 bases between. Per germline, CDR1 DFQATT and CDR2 SNEGSKA (reference sequence). TCRbeta library construction was performed incorporating unique molecular identifiers. TCRdb passed the PCR reads through MiXCR, listing each CDR3 protein once. The sample has 200,000 to 250,000 distinct CDR3 sequences, roughly a tenth seen once. Many counts were recorded for this clonotype. The chain recombines TRBV20-1 with TRBJ2-4; D not certain. Sample: PBMCs from the stem cell graft donor, taken from the stem cell graft. This receptor was taken from a human donor who donated a stem cell graft to a child with acute lymphoblastic leukemia. CDR3 nucleotides: TGCAGTGCGCGGACCGATAGTATAGCCAAAAACATTCAGTACTTC. It yields the protein CSARTDSIAKNIQYF.